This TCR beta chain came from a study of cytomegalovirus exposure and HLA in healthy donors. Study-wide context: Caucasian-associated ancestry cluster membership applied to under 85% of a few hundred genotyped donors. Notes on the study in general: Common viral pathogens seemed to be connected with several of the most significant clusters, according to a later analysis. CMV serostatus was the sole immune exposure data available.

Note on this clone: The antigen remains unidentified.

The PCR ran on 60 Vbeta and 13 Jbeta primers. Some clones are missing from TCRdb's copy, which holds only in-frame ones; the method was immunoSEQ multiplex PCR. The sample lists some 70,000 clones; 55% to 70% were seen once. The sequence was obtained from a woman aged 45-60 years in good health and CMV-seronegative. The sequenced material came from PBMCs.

The CDR3 is CASSIFGRSDNEQFF. The CDR3 nucleotides read TGTGCCAGTAGTATATTCGGGAGATCAGACAATGAGCAGTTCTTC. This chain connects TRBV19 to TRBJ2-1, with D tentatively TRBD2 (6 bases). This CDR3 is built from 15 residues. With 2 bases removed from V and 5 bases from J, the gap between germline ends came to 13 bases. CDR1 and CDR2 from the germline V gene are LNHDA and SQIVND (reference sequence).